These 27 T cell receptor beta chains share one sample of origin, sequenced in a study of T cell clonality in common variable immunodeficiency. Generated by immunoSEQ multiplex PCR, the TCRdb table keeps only in-frame clones and is missing some. The sample presents 50,000 to 55,000 clones, none singletons. Material: peripheral blood mononuclear cells. These TCRs come from a person aged 18 to 70 in good health.

Worth noting for this clone: Read sequence stops 3 residues before the CDR3 end, and the germline J gene provides the missing end. The gene calls are TRBV6-2 or TRBV6-3 and TRBJ2-1; perhaps TRBD2 as D (5 bases). The CDR3 contains 16 residues. V lost 5 bases to trimming and J lost 5 bases, with 19 bases between them. Per germline, CDR1 MNHEY and CDR2 SVGEGT. Here the CDR3 reads CASSPWASRIDNEQFF. Partial CDR3 DNA: TGTGCCAGCAGTCCCTGGGCTAGCCGCATCGACAATGAG.

This clone was found many times. Sequencing ends 3 residues short of the CDR3 end; the germline J gene provides the rest. This sequence joins TRBV20-1 and TRBJ2-1; 12 bases agree with TRBD2. This CDR3 contains 15 residues. The ends lost 6 bases at V and 1 base at J; junction bases unmatched: 4. Germline V gives CDR1 DFQATT, CDR2 SNEGSKA (reference sequence). The CDR3 bases that were read are TGCAGTGCAAAGCTAGCGGGGGGGTCCTACAATGAG. Translating gives CSAKLAGGSYNE. The full CDR3 protein is CSAKLAGGSYNEQFF.

In its sample, this clone was seen many times. The sequenced fragment ends 3 residues before the CDR3 boundary, so the rest is inferred from the germline J gene. V usage is TRBV5-1 and J usage is TRBJ1-6; TRBD1 matches at 9 bases. The CDR3 covers 14 residues. Per germline, CDR1 SGHRS and CDR2 YFSETQ. V shed 3 bases and J 9 bases; nucleotides not matched to a gene: 4. CDR3 bases read: TGCGCCAGCAGCTCACAGGGGGCGGGTTCACCC. It translates to CASSSQGAGSP. The CDR3 in full is CASSSQGAGSPLHF.

This clone was observed at least ten times. The read ends 3 residues early relative to the CDR3; the germline J gene fills the gap. The chain has TRBV9 and TRBJ1-5; D is uncertain. The CDR3 consists of 15 residues. Germline V gene data show CDR1 as SGDLS and CDR2 as YYNGEE. The sequenced CDR3 bases are TGTGCCAGCAGCGTCGATAACTACCCGTTAACCCCC. Protein sequence: CASSVDNYPLTP. The whole CDR3 protein is CASSVDNYPLTPQHF.

Concerning this clone: From the germline J gene comes the end of the CDR3, since the read stops 3 residues before it. The gene calls are TRBV18 and TRBJ1-2; no definite D call. Germline V CDR1 and CDR2: KGHSH, LQKENI. The CDR3 runs to 16 residues. This CDR3 is CASSPPTSGSFYDYTF. The sequenced CDR3 bases are TGTGCCAGCTCACCACCGACCAGCGGGAGTTTCTACGAC.

This clone showed up many times. The read gets to within 3 residues of the CDR3 end, and the germline J gene fills in the rest. The chain has TRBV6-2 or TRBV6-3 and TRBJ2-2; 12 nucleotides match TRBD2. Per germline, CDR1 MNHEY and CDR2 SVGEGT. The CDR3 has 15 amino acids. The junction had 5 bases not matched to a gene; V was cut back by 11 bases and J by 1 base. The sequenced part of the CDR3 DNA is TGTGCCTCTCGACTAGCGGGGGAGAACACCGGGGAG. It specifies CASRLAGENTGE. The whole CDR3 sequence is CASRLAGENTGELFF.

A word on this clone: An end of the junction does not agree with germline; a read error may underlie this. The read ends 3 residues early relative to the CDR3; the germline J gene fills the gap. V usage is TRBV7-7 and J usage is TRBJ2-1; 8 bases are shared with TRBD1. Germline-derived CDR1 and CDR2 are SSHAT and FNYEAQ (reference sequence). The CDR3 runs 14 residues. The CDR3 sequence is CASSPRTGLNEQFF. Partial CDR3 DNA: TGTGCTAGCAGCCCAAGGACAGGGTTGAATGAG.

There are a few counts of this clone. The sequenced fragment ends 3 residues before the CDR3 boundary, so the rest is inferred from the germline J gene. The chain employs TRBV2 and TRBJ2-3, with D tentatively TRBD2 (5 bases). The CDR3 totals 13 residues. Looked up from germline, CDR1 is SNHLY and CDR2 is FYNNEI. The CDR3 DNA, read in part, is TGTGCCAGCACCCGGGGAAACAGTCAGCCG. As protein: CASTRGNSQP. The CDR3 reads in full as CASTRGNSQPQYF.

This clone has ten or more counts. The observed sequence ends 3 residues before the CDR3 terminus, with the missing tail filled in from the germline J gene. J is TRBJ1-2 and V is TRBV6-1, with 7 bases fitting TRBD1. The CDR3 is 17 residues long. Germline V gene sequence: CDR1 MNHNS, CDR2 SASEGT. V was pared by 1 base and J by 0 bases, with 8 bases of the junction left unmatched. The CDR3 bases that were read are TGTGCCAGCAGTGAAGATGACAGGGCCAACGCTAACTATGGC. It encodes CASSEDDRANANYG. In full, the CDR3 is CASSEDDRANANYGYTF.

This clone was seen a handful of times. The CDR3 loop is CASSLGGTDPQHF. The sequenced CDR3 bases are TGTGCCAGCAGCTTAGGGGGCACAGATCCC. V usage is TRBV7-2 and J usage is TRBJ1-5, with D possibly TRBD1 on 5 matching bases. The sequence runs out 3 residues before the end of the CDR3; the remainder is reconstructed from the germline J gene. The CDR3 is 13 amino acids. Germline V gene data show CDR1 as SGHTA and CDR2 as FQGNSA.

This clone was observed many times. The read is 3 residues too short to cover the CDR3 end, so that end is filled in from the germline J gene. The chain carries TRBV4-2 and TRBJ2-7, with D maybe TRBD2 (6 bases). Trimming removed 1 base from V and 3 bases from J, with 16 bases in between. The CDR3 sequence is 16 residues long. CDR1 is LGHNA, CDR2 YNFKEQ, per germline. The covered CDR3 bases are TGTGCCAGCAGCCAAGGGGTCGGGCAGGGAGGCTACGAG. This sequence encodes CASSQGVGQGGYE. The entire CDR3 reads CASSQGVGQGGYEQYF.

This clone was seen many times. The read gets to within 3 residues of the CDR3 end, and the germline J gene fills in the rest. This chain connects TRBV20-1 to TRBJ2-3, with 11 bases lining up with TRBD2. CDR3 length: 13 amino acids. V lost 6 bases, J lost 4 bases, and 3 bases stayed unmatched. Germline loops: CDR1 DFQATT, CDR2 SNEGSKA (reference sequence). CDR3 sequence: CSAHSGGADTQYF. The sequenced CDR3 bases are TGCAGTGCCCATAGCGGGGGGGCAGATACG.

This clone was detected a few times. The sequence runs out 3 residues before the end of the CDR3; the remainder is reconstructed from the germline J gene. This chain uses TRBV19 with TRBJ1-2; tentatively, D is TRBD1 (5 bases). The CDR3 loop spans 17 amino acids. Germline V gives CDR1 LNHDA, CDR2 SQIVND (reference sequence). The CDR3 sequence: CASSRGTSGGSTDTYTF. The sequenced part of the CDR3 DNA is TGTGCCAGTAGTAGGGGGACTAGCGGGGGAAGCACAGATACC. The entire variable domain, with the rest obtained from reference TRBV19 and TRBJ1-2, is as follows: DGGITQSPKYLFRKEGQNVTLSCEQNLNHDAMYWYRQDPGQGLRLIYYSQIVNDFQKGDIAEGYSVSREKKESFPLTVTSAQKNPTAFYLCASSRGTSGGSTDTYTFGSGTRLTVV.

This clone was counted at least ten times. The read gets to within 3 residues of the CDR3 end, and the germline J gene fills in the rest. The chain recombines TRBV19 with TRBJ2-7; 8 bases are shared with TRBD1. The CDR3 runs to 14 residues. Germline V gene sequence: CDR1 LNHDA, CDR2 SQIVND (reference sequence). Unmatched junction bases numbered 4, after V lost 4 bases and J lost 2 bases. The sequenced part of the CDR3 DNA is TGTGCCAGTAGTACTAGGGACAGGCCCTACGAG. Its protein product is CASSTRDRPYE. The complete CDR3 protein is CASSTRDRPYEQYF. Complete variable domain (other parts from reference TRBV19 and TRBJ2-7): DGGITQSPKYLFRKEGQNVTLSCEQNLNHDAMYWYRQDPGQGLRLIYYSQIVNDFQKGDIAEGYSVSREKKESFPLTVTSAQKNPTAFYLCASSTRDRPYEQYFGPGTRLTVT.

This clone was counted many times. The read is 3 residues too short to cover the CDR3 end, so that end is filled in from the germline J gene. The chain links TRBV6-2 or TRBV6-3 to TRBJ2-2, with TRBD1 matching 9 bases. CDR1 is MNHEY and CDR2 is SVGEGT in the germline V gene. The CDR3 consists of 14 residues. The CDR3 reads CASSKQGAVEKLFF. Incomplete CDR3 DNA: TGTGCCAGCAGCAAACAGGGGGCTGTTGAAAAG.

On this clone: The read terminates 3 residues before the CDR3 end, so the remaining end is supplied by the germline J gene. The chain is built from TRBV5-1 and TRBJ1-1, with 10 bases lining up with TRBD1. The CDR3 totals 15 residues. Germline values: CDR1 SGHRS, CDR2 YFSETQ. The junction had 4 bases not matched to a gene; V was cut back by 0 bases and J by 5 bases. The CDR3 sequence is CASSLEGGQGTEAFF. The covered CDR3 bases are TGCGCCAGCAGCTTGGAGGGGGGACAGGGGACTGAA.

This clone was seen at least ten times. The read terminates 3 residues before the CDR3 end, so the remaining end is supplied by the germline J gene. This chain joins TRBV5-1 and TRBJ2-3; 10 bases agree with TRBD2. The CDR3 is 14 amino acids. Per germline, CDR1 SGHRS and CDR2 YFSETQ. V trimming: 4 bases; J trimming: 5 bases; junction bases outside the gene matches: 4. CDR3 bases read: TGCGCCAGCAGCACTAGCGGGGCGCAAGATACG. As protein: CASSTSGAQDT. The CDR3, in full, reads CASSTSGAQDTQYF.

This clone was seen at least ten times. From the germline J gene comes the end of the CDR3, since the read stops 3 residues before it. This chain uses TRBV11-3 with TRBJ2-3, with 7 nucleotides matching TRBD2. This CDR3 is built from 15 residues. The trim removed 6 bases at V and 2 bases at J, leaving 8 bases unmatched. The germline gives CDR1 SGHNT, CDR2 YENEEA. This CDR3 is CASSSRGDFTDTQYF. The CDR3 bases that were read are TGTGCCAGCAGTTCACGGGGGGACTTCACAGATACG.

This clone was counted between two and nine times. Coverage ceases 3 residues before the CDR3 finishes, and the germline J gene fills in the end. The chain has TRBV20-1 and TRBJ2-3, with a tentative D call TRBD1 (6 bases). The CDR3 covers 14 residues. Germline V gene sequence: CDR1 DFQATT, CDR2 SNEGSKA (reference sequence). The CDR3 reads CSARDNSFNQPQYF. Partial CDR3 DNA: TGCAGTGCACGGGACAACTCTTTCAATCAGCCG.

Comment on this clone: The read falls 3 residues short of the CDR3 end, and the missing part is taken from the germline J gene. The chain recombines TRBV7-3 with TRBJ1-1, with TRBD1 as a possible D gene (6 bases). The CDR3 is 18 residues long. Germline V gene sequence: CDR1 SGHTA, CDR2 FQGTGA. The CDR3 here is CASSLTSSGGGDTDTAFF. The part of the CDR3 DNA that was read is TGTGCCAGCAGCTTAACCTCCTCGGGAGGGGGGGACACAGATACG.

This clone was detected many times. The CDR3 end lies 3 residues beyond the end of the read and is filled in from the germline J gene. Other DNA variants within this sample encode the same CDR3. The rearrangement uses TRBV23-1 and TRBJ1-3, with 7 bases lining up with TRBD1. TRBV23-1 is an ORF, and what it does is uncertain. The V and J ends lost 2 bases and 3 bases, in that order; junction bases with no gene match: 10. CDR3 length: 17 residues. Partial CDR3 DNA: TGCGCCAGCAGTCAAACAGGGGTCTCTAAGCTTGGAAACACC. It is translated as CASSQTGVSKLGNT. The CDR3 as a whole reads CASSQTGVSKLGNTIYF.

This clone was seen many times. CDR3 bases read: TGTGCCAGCAGTCTCACTAGCGGGGGGGTCAATGAG. As protein: CASSLTSGGVNE. The whole CDR3 sequence reads CASSLTSGGVNEQFF. The chain has TRBV6-4 and TRBJ2-1; TRBD2 aligns across 13 bases. The read comes to an end 3 residues before the CDR3 does, leaving the germline J gene to fill in the end. The V gene end was trimmed by 5 bases and the J gene end by 6 bases; junction bases not matched to a gene: 4. From germline, CDR1 is MRHNA and CDR2 SNTAGT. The CDR3 runs 15 residues.

This clone was detected ten times or more. The CDR3 is cut off 3 residues early in the read; its end comes from the germline J gene. The rearrangement uses TRBV7-9 and TRBJ1-1; D perhaps matches TRBD1 (6 bases). CDR1 is SEHNR and CDR2 is FQNEAQ in the germline V gene (reference sequence). V dropped 5 bases and J dropped 1 base, with 11 bases sitting between them. This CDR3 region has 14 residues. CDR3 sequence: CASSPGGWNTEAFF. The CDR3 bases that were read are TGTGCCAGCAGCCCTGGGGGCTGGAACACTGAA.

This clone has only a few counts. The observed sequence ends 3 residues before the CDR3 terminus, with the missing tail filled in from the germline J gene. The rearrangement uses TRBV20-1 and TRBJ1-2, with D maybe TRBD1 (6 bases). CDR3 length equals 15 residues. The germline V gene encodes CDR1 DFQATT and CDR2 SNEGSKA (reference sequence). The CDR3 reads CSAPGAGGLSYEYTF. CDR3 bases read: TGCAGTGCACCCGGAGCGGGGGGGCTTTCCTACGAG.

Note on this clone: From the germline J gene comes the end of the CDR3, since the read stops 3 residues before it. The chain recombines TRBV7-6 with TRBJ2-7, with D hard to call. Germline assignment: CDR1 SGHVS and CDR2 FNYEAQ. The CDR3 is 13 residues long. Trimming left V 5 bases short and J 6 bases short, with 14 bases between. The CDR3 bases that were read are TGTGCCAGCAGCCTCGAGAACTTCGGCGAG. Amino acid sequence: CASSLENFGE. The entire CDR3 protein reads CASSLENFGEQYF.

This clone showed up many times. CDR3 in amino acids: CASSEGLATGELFF. The sequenced CDR3 bases are TGCGCCAGCAGCGAGGGACTAGCAACCGGGGAG. The rearrangement links TRBV5-1 to TRBJ2-2; 9 nucleotides align to TRBD2. The missing CDR3 end, 3 residues past where the read stops, is filled in from the germline J gene. V was pared by 4 bases and J by 5 bases, with 3 bases of the junction left unmatched. This CDR3 is built from 14 residues. The V gene's germline CDR1 is SGHRS and CDR2 YFSETQ.

This clone was detected many times. The CDR3 is cut off 3 residues early in the read; its end comes from the germline J gene. This rearrangement joins TRBV5-4 to TRBJ2-3; the match to TRBD2 covers 11 bases. Per the germline V gene, CDR1 is SGHNT and CDR2 is YYREEE (reference sequence). This CDR3 comprises 15 residues. V was clipped by 3 bases and J by 8 bases; unmatched bases: 8. CDR3 region: CASSWGSGGAGTQYF. CDR3 DNA, as far as it was read: TGTGCCAGCAGCTGGGGTAGCGGGGGGGCCGGTACG.